This T cell receptor beta chain was identified in a study of neurological immune-mediated disorders. As to time point: longitudinal time-point 1 (baseline). One entry per CDR3 protein results from TCRdb running MiXCR on the 5' RACE reads. Of 55,000 to 70,000 distinct CDR3 sequences listed, roughly 10% are singletons. This clonotype has at least ten counts. Antigen: not known. V shed 0 bases and J shed 2 bases, with 9 bases lying between them. Per the germline V gene, CDR1 is SGHRS and CDR2 is YFSETQ. The length of the CDR3 is 16 residues. Study-level findings and limits: The greatest degree of TCR clonal expansion was observed in HTLV-1-associated myelopathy, with the lowest in multiple sclerosis, below that of healthy controls.

V and J are TRBV5-1 and TRBJ2-6; D is perhaps TRBD2 (7 bases). Material: PBMCs. This clonotype was obtained from a male donor with HTLV-1-associated myelopathy (HAM/TSP). The CDR3 sequence is CASSLAGGAGANVLTF. CDR3 sequence (DNA): TGCGCCAGCAGCTTGGCGGGGGGCGCTGGGGCCAACGTCCTGACTTTC.